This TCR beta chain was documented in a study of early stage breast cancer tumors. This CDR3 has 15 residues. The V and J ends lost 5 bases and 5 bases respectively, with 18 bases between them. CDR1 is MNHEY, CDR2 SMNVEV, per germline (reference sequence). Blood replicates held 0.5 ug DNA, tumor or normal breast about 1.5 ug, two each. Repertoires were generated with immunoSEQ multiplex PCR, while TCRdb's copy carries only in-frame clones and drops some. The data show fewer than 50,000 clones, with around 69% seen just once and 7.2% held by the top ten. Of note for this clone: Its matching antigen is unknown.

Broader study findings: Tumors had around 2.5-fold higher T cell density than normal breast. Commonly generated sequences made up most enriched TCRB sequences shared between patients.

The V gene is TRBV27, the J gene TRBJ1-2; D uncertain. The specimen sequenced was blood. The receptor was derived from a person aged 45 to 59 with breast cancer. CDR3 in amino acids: CASSTLINGRYGYTF. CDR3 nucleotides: TGTGCCAGCAGTACTCTTATAAATGGGAGGTATGGCTACACCTTC.